The 31 T cell receptor beta chains listed next were all sequenced from one sample in a study of cytomegalovirus exposure and HLA in healthy donors. Amplification used 60 Vbeta primers and 13 Jbeta primers. The protocol was immunoSEQ multiplex PCR, while the TCRdb copy is restricted to in-frame clones and leaves out a portion. The sample includes 150,000 to 200,000 clones, approximately 83% of them seen just once. The sample comprised PBMCs. Source of these receptors: a man aged 18 to 29 in good health and CMV-seropositive.

The chain is built from TRBV6-5 and TRBJ1-5; D may be TRBD1 (6 bases). The V end lost 6 bases, the J end lost 5 bases, and 14 bases lay between the germline ends. The CDR3 spans 14 residues. Germline-derived CDR1 and CDR2 are MNHEY and SVGAGI. For the CDR3, the DNA is TGTGCCAGCAGCACGACAGGACTCCATCAGCCCCAGCATTTT. It encodes CASSTTGLHQPQHF.

The rearrangement uses TRBV5-1 and TRBJ2-7; D perhaps matches TRBD2 (5 bases). Germline CDR1 SGHRS, CDR2 YFSETQ. The CDR3 is 15 residues long. V was shortened by 5 bases and J by 6 bases, with 21 bases between the two germline ends. CDR3 in DNA: TGCGCCAGCAGTCGAGACTTCGCGGGCCTCTCCGAGCAGTACTTC. Protein product: CASSRDFAGLSEQYF.

This clone was observed a single time. This chain uses TRBV12-2 with TRBJ2-3; the DNA was not compared with TRBD2, the D call given in the table. TRBV12-2 is listed as a pseudogene. This CDR3 region has 18 residues. This chain's CDR3 is CASRLVSPLAGGPDTQYF. The DNA for the CDR3 is TGTGCAAGTCGCTTAGTATCCCCTCTAGCGGGGGGGCCAGATACGCAGTATTTT.

The chain combines TRBV11-2 with TRBJ1-4; maybe TRBD1 (5 bases). The V and J ends lost 1 base and 2 bases respectively, with 11 bases between them. Germline CDR1 is SGHAT and CDR2 is FQNNGV. There are 16 residues in the CDR3. CDR3 sequence reads: CASSLGRGATNEKLFF. The CDR3 DNA follows: TGTGCCAGCAGCTTAGGAAGGGGTGCCACTAATGAAAAACTGTTTTTT.

A single count supports this clone. The chain carries TRBV2 and TRBJ1-3, with 8 bases identical to TRBD1. The CDR3 runs 15 residues. V shed 6 bases, J shed 0 bases, and the junction held 4 bases outside the gene matches. Germline CDR1 is SNHLY and CDR2 is FYNNEI. The CDR3: CASRDRAISGNTIYF. CDR3 nucleotide sequence: TGTGCCAGCAGGGACAGGGCCATCTCTGGAAACACCATATATTTT. The complete variable domain, with remaining parts taken from reference TRBV2 and TRBJ1-3, reads EPEVTQTPSHQVTQMGQEVILRCVPISNHLYFYWYRQILGQKVEFLVSFYNNEISEKSEIFDDQFSVERPDGSNFTLKIRSTKLEDSAMYFCASRDRAISGNTIYFGEGSWLTVV.

V usage is TRBV14 and J usage is TRBJ1-2, with 11 bases aligning to TRBD1. The CDR3 length is 15 residues. The germline V gene encodes CDR1 SGHDN and CDR2 FVKESK. The V gene end was trimmed by 2 bases and the J gene end by 7 bases; junction bases not matched to a gene: 6. Here the CDR3 reads CASSQTGQGGPGYTF. The CDR3 DNA is TGTGCCAGCAGCCAAACGGGACAGGGGGGCCCTGGCTACACCTTC.

V usage is TRBV7-2 and J usage is TRBJ1-5; maybe TRBD1 (5 bases). Germline CDR1 reads SGHTA; CDR2 reads FQGNSA. V was shortened by 2 bases and J by 3 bases, with 14 bases between the two germline ends. The CDR3 extends over 16 amino acids. DNA for the CDR3: TGTGCCAGCAGCTTATTTTGGGCAGGGCCCAATCAGCCCCAGCATTTT. Protein sequence: CASSLFWAGPNQPQHF.

The chain carries TRBV6-6 and TRBJ1-1; D is uncertain. Germline CDR1 MNHNY, CDR2 SVGAGI (reference sequence). Trimming removed 0 bases from V and 1 base from J, with 6 bases in between. The CDR3 length is 14 residues. The CDR3 is CASSYSSENTEAFF. DNA of the CDR3: TGTGCCAGCAGTTACTCGTCAGAGAACACTGAAGCTTTCTTT.

This chain joins TRBV19 and TRBJ2-2; 10 bases line up with TRBD1. Germline V gene data show CDR1 as LNHDA and CDR2 as SQIVND (reference sequence). The J segment lost 3 bases and the V segment lost 0 bases, leaving 4 bases of the junction unmatched. The CDR3 sequence is 17 residues long. The CDR3 coding sequence is TGTGCCAGTAGTATAGATCGGGACAGGGGCCACACCGGGGAGCTGTTTTTT. Amino acids: CASSIDRDRGHTGELFF. Full variable domain (rest looked up from reference TRBV19 and TRBJ2-2): DGGITQSPKYLFRKEGQNVTLSCEQNLNHDAMYWYRQDPGQGLRLIYYSQIVNDFQKGDIAEGYSVSREKKESFPLTVTSAQKNPTAFYLCASSIDRDRGHTGELFFGEGSRLTVL.

The CDR3 spells CASAKTANTEAFF. As DNA, the CDR3 is TGTGCTAGTGCCAAGACAGCGAACACTGAAGCTTTCTTT. The rearrangement uses TRBV12-5 and TRBJ1-1; D is possibly TRBD1 (5 bases). The CDR3 consists of 13 residues. V was trimmed by 7 bases and J by 1 base, leaving 10 bases between them. CDR1 and CDR2 (germline): LGHNT, FRNRAP. Looking up the rest from reference TRBV12-5 and TRBJ1-1 gives the full variable domain: DARVTQTPRHKVTEMGQEVTMRCQPILGHNTVFWYRQTMMQGLELLAYFRNRAPLDDSGMPKDRFSAEMPDATLATLKIQPSEPRDSAVYFCASAKTANTEAFFGQGTRLTVV.

This clone was counted once. J is TRBJ1-1 and V is TRBV7-2; 7 bases line up with TRBD1. Germline CDR1 is SGHTA and CDR2 is FQGNSA. The CDR3 has 14 amino acids. The V segment lost 4 bases and the J segment 7 bases; nucleotides outside the gene matches: 9. Here the CDR3 reads CASSWGTEGGEAFF. The CDR3 coding sequence is TGTGCCAGCAGCTGGGGGACAGAAGGCGGTGAAGCTTTCTTT.

V gene TRBV2 combines with J gene TRBJ1-1; 8 positions agree with TRBD1. Germline loops: CDR1 SNHLY, CDR2 FYNNEI. The CDR3 loop spans 14 amino acids. Trimming took 5 bases from V and 2 from J; bases not matched to a gene: 4. The CDR3: CASSFDRGNTEAFF. CDR3 in DNA: TGTGCCAGCAGTTTTGACAGGGGAAACACTGAAGCTTTCTTT. The variable domain in full, completed from reference TRBV2 and TRBJ1-1, reads EPEVTQTPSHQVTQMGQEVILRCVPISNHLYFYWYRQILGQKVEFLVSFYNNEISEKSEIFDDQFSVERPDGSNFTLKIRSTKLEDSAMYFCASSFDRGNTEAFFGQGTRLTVV.

This chain joins TRBV6-5 and TRBJ2-5; TRBD2 matches at 12 bases. The J call may be wrong; the DNA end is better matched by TRBJ2-7. Looked up from germline, CDR1 is MNHEY and CDR2 is SVGAGI. The CDR3 sequence is 15 residues long. The CDR3 spells CASSRLAGVSYEQYF. The CDR3 DNA follows: TGTGCCAGCAGTCGACTAGCGGGGGTTTCCTACGAGCAGTACTTC.

The chain has TRBV5-8 and TRBJ2-1, with D unresolved. V lost 4 bases and J lost 5, with 19 bases in between. From germline, CDR1 is SGHTS and CDR2 YDEGEE. The CDR3 totals 16 residues. The CDR3 nucleotides are TGTGCCAGCAGCCCCAAAGGCGGCACCCATAACAATGAGCAGTTCTTC. The encoded protein is CASSPKGGTHNNEQFF.

The rearrangement links TRBV11-2 to TRBJ2-7, with D possibly TRBD1 on 6 matching bases. The CDR3 totals 13 residues. V dropped 2 bases and J dropped 2 bases, with 7 bases sitting between them. Germline V gene lookup returns CDR1 SGHAT and CDR2 FQNNGV. CDR3 protein: CASSLSGAYEQYF. Here the CDR3 DNA reads TGTGCCAGCAGCTTATCAGGGGCCTACGAGCAGTACTTC.

The V gene is TRBV5-1, the J gene TRBJ1-6, with TRBD1 identical over 8 bases. CDR1 and CDR2 (germline): SGHRS, YFSETQ. V lost 1 base to trimming and J lost 8 bases; unmatched junction nucleotides: 11. The CDR3 sequence is 17 residues long. In nucleotides, the CDR3 is TGCGCCAGCAGCTTGACCGCACTAGGACAGGGTTATTCACCCCTCCACTTT. This sequence encodes CASSLTALGQGYSPLHF.

This clone showed up just a few times. The chain uses TRBV18 and TRBJ2-5, with 7 bases aligning to TRBD2. The CDR3 is made up of 15 amino acids. CDR1 and CDR2 (germline): KGHSH, LQKENI. Germline trimming cut 0 bases from V and 5 bases from J; bases unmatched to any gene: 6. The DNA of the CDR3 is TGTGCCAGCTCACCACCGGGACTATCGGCGGAGACCCAGTACTTC. As protein: CASSPPGLSAETQYF. The full variable domain, completed using reference TRBV18 and TRBJ2-5, is NAGVMQNPRHLVRRRGQEARLRCSPMKGHSHVYWYRQLPEEGLKFMVYLQKENIIDESGMPKERFSAEFPKEGPSILRIQQVVRGDSAAYFCASSPPGLSAETQYFGPGTRLLVL.

This chain connects TRBV5-1 to TRBJ2-5, with TRBD2 matching 8 bases. The CDR3 has 15 residues. V lost 4 bases to trimming and J lost 2 bases; unmatched junction nucleotides: 7. Germline CDR1 is SGHRS and CDR2 is YFSETQ. CDR3 DNA: TGCGCCAGCAGCACAAGCGGGGGAGGACAAGAGACCCAGTACTTC. Translation gives CASSTSGGGQETQYF.

The rearrangement uses TRBV2 and TRBJ1-1; 7 nucleotides align to TRBD1. The V segment lost 6 bases and the J segment 1 base; nucleotides outside the gene matches: 2. Germline V gives CDR1 SNHLY, CDR2 FYNNEI. There are 13 residues in the CDR3. The CDR3 spells CASRGQPNTEAFF. CDR3 DNA: TGTGCCAGCAGGGGACAGCCGAACACTGAAGCTTTCTTT.

The V gene is TRBV5-1, the J gene TRBJ2-5, with a tentative D call TRBD1 (6 bases). TRBJ2-7 explains the end of the DNA better; the J call may be wrong. CDR1 and CDR2 (germline): SGHRS, YFSETQ. The CDR3 runs 13 residues. DNA of the CDR3: TGCGCCAGCAGCTTAGTAGGGGGAAACGAGCAGTACTTC. As protein: CASSLVGGNEQYF.

J is TRBJ2-1 and V is TRBV5-1; 8 nucleotides line up with TRBD1. Germline CDR1 is SGHRS and CDR2 is YFSETQ. The V segment lost 5 bases and the J segment 6 bases; nucleotides outside the gene matches: 10. CDR3 length: 15 amino acids. The CDR3 region is CASSPGQEGSNEQFF. CDR3 sequence (DNA): TGCGCCAGCAGTCCGGGACAGGAAGGGTCCAATGAGCAGTTCTTC.

V and J are TRBV2 and TRBJ2-2; maybe TRBD1 (6 bases). Trimming stripped 6 bases from V and 6 bases from J, with 8 bases between. This CDR3 region has 12 residues. Germline assignment: CDR1 SNHLY and CDR2 FYNNEI. The CDR3 DNA reads as TGTGCCAGCAGGACAGGTGCCGGGGAGCTGTTTTTT. Its protein is CASRTGAGELFF.

J is TRBJ2-2 and V is TRBV27; 11 bases match TRBD2. CDR1 is MNHEY and CDR2 is SMNVEV in the germline V gene (reference sequence). This CDR3 is built from 15 residues. V lost 6 bases and J lost 7; bases outside the gene matches: 7. CDR3 sequence: CASRVAGGPFGELFF. The CDR3 region has the DNA TGTGCCAGCAGAGTAGCGGGGGGGCCTTTCGGGGAGCTGTTTTTT.

The chain has TRBV10-2 and TRBJ2-7; 11 bases fit TRBD2. V lost 4 bases to trimming and J lost 5 bases; unmatched junction nucleotides: 4. The V gene's germline CDR1 is WSHSY and CDR2 SAAADI. There are 14 residues in the CDR3. The CDR3 sequence: CASSVSGGADEQYF. CDR3 sequence (DNA): TGCGCCAGCAGTGTTAGCGGGGGGGCCGACGAGCAGTACTTC.

V is TRBV6-5 and J is TRBJ1-5; the D gene is possibly TRBD1 (5 bases). From germline, CDR1 is MNHEY and CDR2 SVGAGI. The V end was cut by 0 bases, the J end by 0 bases, with 6 bases between. The CDR3 consists of 15 residues. The CDR3 here is CASSYSGGSNQPQHF. The CDR3 DNA reads TGTGCCAGCAGTTACTCGGGGGGTAGCAATCAGCCCCAGCATTTT.

V usage is TRBV6-5 and J usage is TRBJ1-2, with D possibly matching TRBD1 (6 bases). CDR3 length: 14 residues. CDR1 MNHEY and CDR2 SVGAGI come from the germline V gene. V shed 2 bases and J shed 7 bases, with 14 bases lying between them. The CDR3 DNA reads as TGTGCCAGCAGTTACACAGGGATGAATCGTGGCTACACCTTC. It codes for CASSYTGMNRGYTF.

This rearrangement joins TRBV5-4 to TRBJ1-5; 7 nucleotides line up with TRBD1. Germline V CDR1 and CDR2: SGHNT, YYREEE (reference sequence). The J segment lost 7 bases and the V segment lost 3 bases, leaving 7 bases of the junction unmatched. The CDR3 contains 14 residues. The CDR3 nucleotides are TGTGCCAGCAGCTCTGACAGGGCTGGGCAGCCCCAGCATTTT. Translation: CASSSDRAGQPQHF.

This clone was seen only once. The V call is TRBV6-5, the J call TRBJ2-7; D gene unclear. The length of the CDR3 is 12 residues. CDR1 is MNHEY and CDR2 is SVGAGI in the germline V gene. The V and J ends lost 7 bases and 4 bases respectively, with 11 bases between them. CDR3 bases: TGTGCCAGCACGAGTGATCTATACGAGCAGTACTTC. Translating it yields CASTSDLYEQYF.

Only one count was recorded for this clone. The same CDR3 can be traced to other DNA sequences in this sample. This sequence joins TRBV9 and TRBJ2-2; D possibly corresponds to TRBD1 (5 bases). The ends were cut back, 2 bases at V and 0 bases at J, with 8 bases in the middle. CDR3 length: 15 amino acids. Per germline, CDR1 SGDLS and CDR2 YYNGEE. CDR3 residues: CASSVQGANTGELFF. For the CDR3, the DNA is TGTGCCAGCAGCGTCCAGGGCGCGAACACCGGGGAGCTGTTTTTT.

The chain joins TRBV7-7 to TRBJ2-5, with 8 bases fitting TRBD1. The junction had 6 bases not matched to a gene; V was cut back by 5 bases and J by 4 bases. The CDR3 has 14 residues. The germline CDR1 and CDR2 sequences are SSHAT and FNYEAQ (reference sequence). CDR3 nucleotide sequence: TGTGCCAGCAGCCCAACCGGGACAGGAGAGACCCAGTACTTC. Translating it yields CASSPTGTGETQYF.

This clone was counted between two and nine times. The chain uses TRBV2 and TRBJ1-3, with D tentatively TRBD1 (6 bases). Trimming pared 8 bases from V and 0 bases from J, leaving 8 bases between. Germline V gene sequence: CDR1 SNHLY, CDR2 FYNNEI. The CDR3 consists of 13 residues. CDR3 bases: TGTGCCAGCGGACAGCACTCTGGAAACACCATATATTTT. This gives the protein CASGQHSGNTIYF.